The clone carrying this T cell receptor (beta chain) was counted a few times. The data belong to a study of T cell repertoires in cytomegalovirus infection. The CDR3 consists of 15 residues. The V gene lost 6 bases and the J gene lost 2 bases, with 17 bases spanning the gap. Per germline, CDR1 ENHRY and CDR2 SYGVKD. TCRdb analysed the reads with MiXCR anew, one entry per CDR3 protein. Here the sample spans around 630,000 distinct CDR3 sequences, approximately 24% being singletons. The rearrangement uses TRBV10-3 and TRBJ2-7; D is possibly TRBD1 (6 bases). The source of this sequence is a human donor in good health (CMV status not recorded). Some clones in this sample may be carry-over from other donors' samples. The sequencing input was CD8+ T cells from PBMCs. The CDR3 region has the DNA TGTGCCATCAGGGATGGTTACAGGGACCCCTACGAGCAGTACGTC. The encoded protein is CAIRDGYRDPYEQYV.